These 9 T cell receptor delta chains came from one sample sequenced in a study of gamma-delta T cells after stem cell transplantation. TCRdb re-called clones from the RT-PCR reads via CATT. The table records a few thousand delta-chain clones, about 5% of them present only once. The source material was gamma-delta T cells. Receptors were obtained from a human donor. It is not recorded whose cells these are; they may come from a transplant donor.

This clone was detected a few times. This likely reflects a read error, since a far larger clone is one base away. V and J are TRDV2 and TRDJ1, with D possibly being TRDD2 or TRDD3 (5 bases each). The CDR3 has 20 amino acids. The germline gives CDR1 GEAIGNYY, CDR2 EKD. Trimming removed 0 bases from V and 3 bases from J, with 28 bases in between. The CDR3 nucleotides are TGTGCCTGTGACACCGTTTCATACGAGGTAGGCCGCGCCTACGCCGATAAACTCATCTTT. It translates to CACDTVSYEVGRAYADKLIF.

This clone is labeled as medium-sized (0.01 to 0.1%). Other DNA sequences in the same sample also yield this CDR3. This sequence joins TRDV2 and TRDJ1, with 12 bases aligning to TRDD3. The CDR3 totals 16 residues. After removal of 2 bases from V and 2 bases from J, the junction contained 5 bases not matched to a gene. Germline CDR1 GEAIGNYY, CDR2 EKD. The DNA for the CDR3 is TGTGCCTGTGACAATCTGGGGGATACGCGTACCGATAAACTCATCTTT. This sequence encodes CACDNLGDTRTDKLIF.

Regarding this clone: Translating this DNA gives a protein that differs at residue 8 from the TCRdb one, which belongs to a much larger clone; a read error is likely, and the protein shown is this translation. V is TRDV2 and J is TRDJ3; unclear D gene. Trimming cost V 0 bases and J 2 bases, with 13 bases left between them. Germline-derived CDR1 and CDR2 are GEAIGNYY and EKD. This CDR3 contains 18 residues. CDR3 loop: CACDTVGASPWDTRQMFF. For the CDR3, the DNA is TGTGCCTGTGACACCGTAGGCGCATCCCCCTGGGACACCCGACAGATGTTTTTC.

For this clone: It is likely a read error: a sequence one base away is far more abundant. The chain recombines TRDV2 with TRDJ1; 13 bases agree with TRDD3. The germline CDR1 and CDR2 sequences are GEAIGNYY and EKD. V trimming: 0 bases; J trimming: 1 base; junction bases outside the gene matches: 25. There are 24 residues in the CDR3. The CDR3 here is CACDTVFLRTTTGGYVGSTDKLIF. The DNA for the CDR3 is TGTGCCTGTGACACCGTCTTCCTACGTACTACTACTGGGGGATACGTGGGGTCCACCGATAAACTCATCTTT.

This clone was recorded a few times. A far larger clone is only one base removed, so a read error is likely. This chain links TRDV2 with TRDJ1, with 8 bases matching TRDD3. The CDR3 contains 17 residues. Germline CDR1 reads GEAIGNYY; CDR2 reads EKD. With 4 bases clipped from V and 0 bases from J, the junction kept 12 bases outside the gene matches. CDR3 coding DNA: TGTGCCTGTGAGTCCTTACTGGGGGGATGGGACACCGATAAACTCATCTTT. Encoded protein: CACESLLGGWDTDKLIF.

The sample holds a few counts of this clone. A far larger clone lies a single base away; this is likely a read error. The chain is built from TRDV2 and TRDJ3; D ambiguous. Germline assignment: CDR1 GEAIGNYY and CDR2 EKD. There are 20 residues in the CDR3. This CDR3 reads CAGDTGGLLGLSRDTRQMFF. CDR3 nucleotides: TGTGCCGGTGACACCGGAGGATTACTCGGCCTTAGCAGGGACACCCGACAGATGTTTTTC.

By share, this clone ranks as medium-sized (0.01 to 0.1%). The chain couples TRDV2 to TRDJ1, with 8 positions matching TRDD3. Losses at the gene ends were 0 bases for V and 0 bases for J; bases not matched to a gene: 8. Germline V lookup: CDR1 GEAIGNYY, CDR2 EKD. This CDR3 is built from 17 residues. In DNA form, the CDR3 reads TGTGCCTGTGACACCCTGGGGGAGAAGGTGTACACCGATAAACTCATCTTT. It is translated as CACDTLGEKVYTDKLIF.

By frequency in the sample, this clone is large (0.1 to 1%). J is TRDJ1 and V is TRDV2, with 7 bases lining up with TRDD3. Trimming at V came to 2 bases and at J to 0 bases, leaving 11 bases not matched to a gene. This CDR3 region has 17 residues. Germline V CDR1 and CDR2: GEAIGNYY, EKD. CDR3 in amino acids: CACDSVTGDADTDKLIF. The CDR3 coding sequence is TGTGCCTGTGACAGCGTTACTGGGGACGCCGACACCGATAAACTCATCTTT.

A word on this clone: A read error likely explains why the TCRdb protein, taken from a much larger clone, differs from this DNA's translation at residue 15; the protein shown is translated from the DNA. The chain uses TRDV2 and TRDJ1; 7 bases are shared with TRDD3. The germline CDR1 and CDR2 sequences are GEAIGNYY and EKD. The CDR3 totals 17 residues. The CDR3, as DNA: TGTGCCTGCGATAGGCTACTGGGGCACCAGAACACCGATAAACCCATCTTT. Protein sequence: CACDRLLGHQNTDKPIF.